The 29 T cell receptor beta chains below all came from one sample that was sequenced in a study of T-cell reconstitution after alpha-beta-depleted transplantation in children. Unique molecular identifiers were used to barcode this TCRbeta library. TCRdb used MiXCR to reprocess the PCR reads, holding one entry per CDR3 protein. The sample holds fewer than 150,000 distinct CDR3 sequences; 8% to 10% are singletons and the top ten take 24%. The sample was PBMCs, mostly from graft donor cells, taken 180 days after TCRalphabeta/CD19-depleted stem cell transplant. The origin of the receptors is a girl under three years old who had a stem cell transplant for combined immunodeficiency, so the T cells may come from the graft donor.

This clonotype has a handful of counts. The chain uses TRBV7-9 and TRBJ2-2; D unresolved. The CDR3 sequence is 14 residues long. Germline V gene lookup returns CDR1 SEHNR and CDR2 FQNEAQ (reference sequence). With 4 bases removed from V and 7 bases from J, the gap between germline ends came to 13 bases. For the CDR3, the DNA is TGTGCCAGCAGCTCCGATAGCTCCGTCGGGGAGCTGTTTTTT. Translated: CASSSDSSVGELFF.

V gene TRBV6-5 combines with J gene TRBJ2-7; perhaps TRBD2 as D (6 bases). Deletions cut 0 bases from V and 3 bases from J, with 15 bases between. CDR1 and CDR2 from the germline V gene are MNHEY and SVGAGI. CDR3 size: 16 residues. CDR3 in DNA: TGTGCCAGCAGTTACTCGACCGGGAGTCGGAGCTACGAGCAGTACTTC. It is translated as CASSYSTGSRSYEQYF.

The chain couples TRBV21-1 to TRBJ1-4; the table's D call, TRBD1, was not checked against the DNA. TRBV21-1 is assigned pseudogene status. The CDR3 is 18 amino acids. Here the CDR3 reads CASSPRPHMKGGDEKLFF. CDR3 bases: TGTGCCAGCAGCCCCAGACCCCACATGAAAGGGGGGGATGAAAAACTGTTTTTT.

This clonotype was counted between two and nine times. V gene TRBV7-2 combines with J gene TRBJ2-3, with 7 bases aligning to TRBD2. The germline gives CDR1 SGHTA, CDR2 FQGNSA. Trimming cost V 3 bases and J 6 bases; bases outside gene matches: 6. This CDR3 region has 14 residues. The CDR3 loop is CASSFTSDLDTQYF. The DNA for the CDR3 is TGTGCCAGCAGCTTTACTAGCGACCTTGATACGCAGTATTTT.

This rearrangement joins TRBV5-5 to TRBJ2-7; D is unresolved. The V and J ends lost 0 bases and 4 bases respectively, with 8 bases between them. The CDR3 loop spans 13 amino acids. Germline V lookup: CDR1 SGHKS, CDR2 YYEKEE (reference sequence). The CDR3: CASSLAWDYEQYF. The CDR3 bases are TGTGCCAGCAGCTTGGCCTGGGATTACGAGCAGTACTTC.

V and J are TRBV12-3 or TRBV12-4 and TRBJ2-7; 8 bases are a match to TRBD1. The CDR3 covers 16 residues. V lost 4 bases, J lost 2 bases, and 10 bases stayed unmatched. As DNA, the CDR3 is TGTGCCAGCAGTTCAAATCAGGACAGGGTTACCTACGAGCAGTACTTC. Its translation is CASSSNQDRVTYEQYF.

This clonotype was counted only a few times. V and J are TRBV28 and TRBJ1-5, with a tentative D call TRBD1 (5 bases). Trimming stripped 0 bases from V and 0 bases from J, with 12 bases between. The CDR3 length is 17 residues. Germline-derived CDR1 and CDR2 are MDHEN and SYDVKM. The CDR3 spells CASSLWARGYSNQPQHF. DNA of the CDR3: TGTGCCAGCAGTTTATGGGCTAGGGGATATAGCAATCAGCCCCAGCATTTT.

The chain employs TRBV11-2 and TRBJ2-5; D gene ambiguous. V dropped 2 bases and J dropped 3 bases, with 16 bases sitting between them. Per germline, CDR1 SGHAT and CDR2 FQNNGV. The length of the CDR3 is 16 residues. The CDR3 loop reads CASSLRGSVREETQYF. In DNA form, the CDR3 reads TGTGCCAGCAGCTTAAGAGGCAGTGTACGGGAAGAGACCCAGTACTTC.

Comments on this clonotype: Given a much more abundant clone one base away, this may be a read error. The CDR3, as DNA: TGTGCCAGCTCGTTCGCCGGGAGGTCCTTTACGGATACGCAGTATTTT. Its translation: CASSFAGRSFTDTQYF. This chain links TRBV11-2 with TRBJ2-3; 7 nucleotides agree with TRBD2. CDR3 length equals 16 residues. Trimming at V came to 8 bases and at J to 6 bases, leaving 17 bases not matched to a gene. CDR1 is SGHAT and CDR2 is FQNNGV in the germline V gene.

This clonotype was found many times. V and J are TRBV20-1 and TRBJ2-1; 7 nucleotides line up with TRBD1. This CDR3 is built from 14 residues. V lost 6 bases, J lost 0 bases, and 5 bases stayed unmatched. CDR1 is DFQATT and CDR2 is SNEGSKA in the germline V gene (reference sequence). CDR3 loop: CSAMTGSSYNEQFF. The CDR3 DNA sequence: TGCAGTGCAATGACAGGGAGCTCCTACAATGAGCAGTTCTTC.

This clonotype was seen at least ten times. Its ends do not fully match the called genes, so a read error is possible. The chain employs TRBV7-7 and TRBJ2-1, with D perhaps matching TRBD2 (5 bases). Looked up from germline, CDR1 is SSHAT and CDR2 is FNYEAQ (reference sequence). The CDR3 is 14 amino acids. The CDR3 region is CASSLEGSVNEQFF. In DNA, the CDR3 is TGTGCTAGCAGCTTAGAGGGTTCCGTAAATGAGCAGTTCTTC.

The CDR3 reads CASSRTGGDQPQHF. The CDR3 DNA sequence: TGTGCCAGCAGTAGGACAGGGGGCGATCAGCCCCAGCATTTT. The rearrangement joins TRBV25-1 to TRBJ1-5, with 11 positions matching TRBD1. V gave up 5 bases and J gave up 5 bases; unmatched junction bases: 2. The CDR3 is 14 amino acids. The germline V gene has CDR1 MGHDK and CDR2 SYGVNS.

This clonotype was observed at least ten times. The J gene is TRBJ2-5, the V gene TRBV12-3 or TRBV12-4, with 8 bases lining up with TRBD2. The CDR3 loop spans 13 amino acids. V was clipped by 3 bases and J by 7 bases; unmatched bases: 4. The CDR3 DNA sequence: TGTGCCAGCAGTTTGCGGCGGGAGGTGACCCAGTACTTC. It codes for CASSLRREVTQYF.

The V gene is TRBV5-1, the J gene TRBJ2-7, with TRBD2 identical over 9 bases. Trimming removed 0 bases from V and 2 bases from J; junction bases left unmatched: 6. CDR1 SGHRS and CDR2 YFSETQ come from the germline V gene. The CDR3 totals 16 residues. The CDR3 region has the DNA TGCGCCAGCAGCTTGGGGTCTAGCGGGAAGGCCTACGAGCAGTACTTC. Its protein product is CASSLGSSGKAYEQYF.

This clonotype was observed a handful of times. This chain connects TRBV4-3 to TRBJ2-7, with a tentative D call TRBD2 (6 bases). V lost 3 bases and J lost 2, with 14 bases in between. The CDR3 is made up of 15 amino acids. The germline CDR1 and CDR2 sequences are LGHNA and YSLEER. CDR3 sequence reads: CASSHIHGGAYEQYF. The CDR3 bases are TGCGCCAGCAGCCACATCCACGGAGGGGCCTACGAGCAGTACTTC.

There are a few counts of this clonotype. The genes are TRBV6-1 and TRBJ2-1, with 10 bases matching TRBD2. CDR1 is MNHNS, CDR2 SASEGT, per germline. CDR3 size: 14 residues. The trim removed 9 bases at V and 10 bases at J, leaving 12 bases unmatched. This CDR3 is CASSRGLAGAEQFF. The CDR3 DNA reads TGTGCCAGTTCGAGGGGGCTAGCGGGAGCAGAGCAGTTCTTC.

This clonotype came up a few times. The chain is built from TRBV20-1 and TRBJ1-5; D is undetermined. Trimming pared 0 bases from V and 0 bases from J, leaving 9 bases between. Germline V CDR1 and CDR2: DFQATT, SNEGSKA (reference sequence). This CDR3 has 15 amino acids. The CDR3 protein is CSARDPSGSNQPQHF. The DNA of the CDR3 is TGCAGTGCTAGAGATCCCAGCGGTAGCAATCAGCCCCAGCATTTT.

This clonotype was seen a handful of times. The V and J genes are TRBV5-6 and TRBJ2-7; D tentatively reads TRBD1 or TRBD2 (5 bases each). CDR1 is SGHDT, CDR2 YYEEEE, per germline. The CDR3 loop spans 13 amino acids. V was cut by 3 bases and J by 4 bases, with 11 bases left in between. CDR3 in DNA: TGTGCCAGCAGCTCGGGACCTGGGTACGAGCAGTACTTC. Translated, it gives CASSSGPGYEQYF.

This clonotype was picked up a small number of times. This chain uses TRBV29-1 with TRBJ2-5; D unclear. V lost 4 bases to trimming and J lost 2 bases, with 8 bases between them. The length of the CDR3 is 12 residues. The germline V gene has CDR1 SQVTM and CDR2 ANQGSEA. The CDR3 nucleotides are TGCAGCGTTGCTTTGCAACAAGAGACCCAGTACTTC. Its translation: CSVALQQETQYF.

The sample holds many counts of this clonotype. V is TRBV7-2 and J is TRBJ2-1; D remains unclear. There are 15 residues in the CDR3. V was shortened by 2 bases and J by 9 bases, with 17 bases between the two germline ends. Germline V gives CDR1 SGHTA, CDR2 FQGNSA. CDR3 amino acids: CASSLWAQIGPEQFF. The CDR3 DNA reads as TGTGCCAGCAGCTTATGGGCACAAATCGGCCCTGAGCAGTTCTTC.

This clonotype was seen ten or more times. The chain recombines TRBV28 with TRBJ1-2; TRBD1 aligns across 7 bases. Germline values: CDR1 MDHEN, CDR2 SYDVKM. J gave up 9 bases and V 1 base, and 8 bases lay outside the gene matches. The CDR3 loop spans 14 amino acids. Written as DNA, the CDR3 is TGTGCCAGCAGTTTATTCTCCCAGGGGGTACGCTACACCTTC. Residues: CASSLFSQGVRYTF.

J is TRBJ2-3 and V is TRBV29-1, with unresolved D. The V end was cut by 4 bases, the J end by 5 bases, with 7 bases between. The CDR3 has 11 residues. The germline CDR1 and CDR2 sequences are SQVTM and ANQGSEA. The CDR3 DNA reads as TGCAGCGTTGTGATGGGAGATACGCAGTATTTT. Translated: CSVVMGDTQYF.

This clonotype was seen a few times. The chain has TRBV20-1 and TRBJ1-6; TRBD1 agrees at 7 bases. From germline, CDR1 is DFQATT and CDR2 SNEGSKA (reference sequence). This CDR3 spans 13 amino acids. With 3 bases clipped from V and 10 bases from J, the junction kept 6 bases outside the gene matches. The CDR3 coding sequence is TGCAGTGCTAGCTACAGGGGTAACTCACCCCTCCACTTT. Translating it yields CSASYRGNSPLHF.

A few counts support this clonotype. The chain uses TRBV11-2 and TRBJ2-7, with a possible D match to TRBD2 (6 bases). V gave up 0 bases and J gave up 4 bases, with 19 bases separating them. The CDR3 runs 17 residues. Per germline, CDR1 SGHAT and CDR2 FQNNGV. DNA for the CDR3: TGTGCCAGCAGCTTAGATCTCGCGGCCGGAGGGTCTTACGAGCAGTACTTC. This sequence encodes CASSLDLAAGGSYEQYF.

This clonotype occurred a few times. The chain uses TRBV19 and TRBJ1-5, with a weak D call TRBD1 (6 bases). Deletions cut 10 bases from V and 0 bases from J, with 22 bases between. In germline, CDR1 is LNHDA, CDR2 SQIVND (reference sequence). There are 17 residues in the CDR3. The CDR3 is CATSTWGTLFSNQPQHF. CDR3 in DNA: TGTGCCACCAGTACCTGGGGGACACTTTTTAGCAATCAGCCCCAGCATTTT.

As for this clonotype: Germline and junction disagree at one end, which may indicate a read error. J is TRBJ2-5 and V is TRBV7-7; 7 nucleotides match TRBD1. Per the germline V gene, CDR1 is SSHAT and CDR2 is FNYEAQ (reference sequence). CDR3 size: 15 residues. CDR3 sequence reads: CASSLSRGLVETQYF. The CDR3 coding sequence is TGTGCTAGCAGCCTCTCGAGGGGGCTGGTGGAGACCCAGTACTTC.

V gene TRBV18 combines with J gene TRBJ1-4; D is ambiguous. CDR1 KGHSH and CDR2 LQKENI come from the germline V gene. The CDR3 spans 14 residues. V lost 8 bases, J lost 2 bases, and 12 bases lay in between. In DNA, the CDR3 is TGTGCCAGCCAGATGACACCTACTAATGAAAAACTGTTTTTT. It encodes CASQMTPTNEKLFF.

This clonotype has only a few counts. This rearrangement joins TRBV7-2 to TRBJ1-5; 7 positions match TRBD1. V dropped 5 bases and J dropped 2; count of bases not matched to a gene: 3. Germline assignment: CDR1 SGHTA and CDR2 FQGNSA. The CDR3 has 14 residues. CDR3 sequence: CASSHTGGNQPQHF. The CDR3 DNA reads TGTGCCAGCAGCCACACAGGGGGCAATCAGCCCCAGCATTTT.

This clonotype was seen a few times. J is TRBJ2-7 and V is TRBV6-2 or TRBV6-3, with D possibly TRBD1 on 6 matching bases. CDR1 is MNHEY, CDR2 SVGEGT, per germline. V was cut by 8 bases and J by 2 bases, with 16 bases left in between. The CDR3 loop spans 14 amino acids. Here the CDR3 reads CASSRGVFTYEQYF. The CDR3 bases are TGTGCCAGCTCCAGGGGAGTCTTTACCTACGAGCAGTACTTC.